Listed below are T cell receptor beta chains from one sample, sequenced in a study of blood T cell repertoires in COVID-19. TCRdb's copy holds only in-frame clones and misses some; the assay was immunoSEQ multiplex PCR. The data contain about 120,000 clones, around 81% of them singletons. The specimen was peripheral blood. Every receptor here comes from a woman aged 50 to 60 with acute or convalescent COVID-19. Each CDR3 is given with its conserved first and last residue. A D gene is named only where the DNA matches it firmly. The size entry is marked missing in some rows and otherwise reads once, few, many or a size class.

CDR3 length,D gene,V gene,clone size,J gene,CDR3 protein,CDR3 DNA
14,TRBD2,TRBV5-4,NA,TRBJ2-3,CASSSLAETDTQYF,TGTGCCAGCAGCAGCCTAGCGGAAACAGATACGCAGTATTTT
13,TRBD1,TRBV27,NA,TRBJ2-2,CASLGGRTGELFF,TGTGCCAGCCTAGGGGGCAGAACCGGGGAGCTGTTTTTT
11,NA,TRBV28,NA,TRBJ1-1,CASSRVTEAFF,TGTGCCAGCAGTCGGGTCACTGAAGCTTTCTTT
19,TRBD2,TRBV3-1/TRBV3-2,NA,TRBJ2-1,CASSSRVMLQRGSYNEQFF,TGTGCCAGCAGCTCCCGGGTCATGCTCCAGCGGGGGTCCTACAATGAGCAGTTCTTC
14,NA,TRBV27,NA,TRBJ2-1,CASSFDEGRNEQFF,TGTGCCAGCAGTTTCGACGAGGGGAGGAATGAGCAGTTCTTC
18,TRBD1,TRBV18,NA,TRBJ2-1,CASSPKTGTGLWYNEQFF,TGTGCCAGCTCCCCTAAGACCGGGACAGGATTATGGTACAATGAGCAGTTCTTC
11,NA,TRBV12-3/TRBV12-4,NA,TRBJ1-1,CASSHEQEAFF,TGTGCCAGCAGTCATGAACAAGAAGCTTTCTTT
12,NA,TRBV28,NA,TRBJ1-1,CASSFGPSKAFF,TGTGCCAGCAGTTTTGGGCCCAGCAAGGCCTTCTTT
16,TRBD2,TRBV5-1,NA,TRBJ2-5,CASSFSNDGGGETQYF,TGCGCCAGCAGCTTCTCTAACGACGGGGGAGGGGAGACCCAGTACTTC
16,TRBD1,TRBV10-1,few,TRBJ2-7,CASSESPGQGADEQYF,TGCGCCAGCAGTGAGTCCCCGGGACAGGGGGCAGACGAGCAGTACTTC
13,TRBD1,TRBV12-3/TRBV12-4,NA,TRBJ1-1,CASRQGMNTEAFF,TGTGCCAGCCGACAGGGTATGAACACTGAAGCTTTCTTT
13,TRBD1,TRBV19,NA,TRBJ1-1,CASRDRGGTEAFF,TGTGCCAGTAGGGACAGGGGGGGCACTGAAGCTTTCTTT
14,NA,TRBV6-5,NA,TRBJ2-5,CASRMGGNQETQYF,TGTGCCAGCAGGATGGGGGGAAATCAAGAGACCCAGTACTTC
15,TRBD2,TRBV7-8,NA,TRBJ2-1,CASSLGPSGRTEQFF,TGTGCCAGCAGCTTAGGCCCTAGCGGGAGAACTGAGCAGTTCTTC
15,TRBD2,TRBV4-1,NA,TRBJ2-1,CASSQGTVAGDPKFF,TGCGCCAGCAGCCAAGGGACGGTAGCGGGGGACCCTAAGTTCTTC
12,TRBD1,TRBV18,few,TRBJ2-2,CASSADREELFF,TGTGCCAGCTCAGCGGACAGGGAGGAGCTGTTTTTT
13,NA,TRBV11-2,NA,TRBJ1-6,CASSALFGSPLHF,TGTGCCAGCAGCGCTCTTTTCGGTTCACCCCTCCACTTT
12,NA,TRBV19,NA,TRBJ2-1,CASTLLGGEQFF,TGTGCCAGTACCCTCTTGGGAGGCGAGCAGTTCTTC
13,TRBD1,TRBV6-5,NA,TRBJ2-7,CASSRDRNYEQYF,TGTGCCAGCAGTCGGGACAGAAACTACGAGCAGTACTTC
13,TRBD1,TRBV18,NA,TRBJ1-2,CASSQDRVYGYTF,TGTGCCAGCTCACAGGACAGGGTTTATGGCTACACCTTC
14,NA,TRBV9,NA,TRBJ1-4,CASSVGSPNEKLFF,TGTGCCAGCAGCGTAGGTAGCCCTAATGAAAAACTGTTTTTT
16,NA,TRBV28,NA,TRBJ2-7,CASSLPTAGTGYEQYF,TGTGCCAGCAGTTTGCCCACAGCGGGTACGGGCTACGAGCAGTACTTC
14,NA,TRBV30,few,TRBJ1-3,CASRQRGSGNTIYF,TGTGCCTCGCGCCAACGAGGCTCTGGAAACACCATATATTTT
13,TRBD2,TRBV13,NA,TRBJ2-7,CASSPGGGDEQYF,TGTGCCAGCAGCCCCGGCGGGGGGGACGAGCAGTACTTC
16,NA,TRBV4-1,NA,TRBJ1-1,CASSQVWAGTNTEAFF,TGCGCCAGCAGCCAAGTCTGGGCAGGTACCAACACTGAAGCTTTCTTT